The rows below give T cell receptor beta chains drawn from one sample of a study of response to subunit inactivated influenza vaccine. MiXCR, applied by TCRdb to the RT-PCR reads, yields one record per CDR3 protein. The table shows 650,000 to 800,000 distinct CDR3 sequences, with about 18% occurring only once. This specimen was PBMCs from blood, taken roughly 5 days after vaccination. The origin of the receptors is a man in his fifties who received an inactivated influenza vaccine. Each CDR3 is given with its conserved first and last residue. A D gene is named only where the DNA matches it firmly. Clone size is stated in some rows and not others, as once, few, many or a class when expanded.

few | TRBJ1-5 | TRBD1 | TRBV18 | CASSAGTGYNQPQHF | TGTGCCAGCTCAGCCGGGACAGGATACAATCAGCCCCAGCATTTT
few | TRBJ1-1 | . | TRBV7-2 | CASSSTPVGNTEAFF | TGTGCCAGCAGCTCCACTCCGGTCGGGAACACTGAAGCTTTCTTT
. | TRBJ2-4 | . | TRBV12-3/TRBV12-4 | CASSFQGRANIQYF | TGTGCCAGCAGTTTTCAGGGTCGAGCGAACATTCAGTACTTC
. | TRBJ2-3 | TRBD2 | TRBV29-1 | CSVAETSDTDTQYF | TGCAGCGTTGCTGAGACTAGCGACACAGATACGCAGTATTTT
. | TRBJ1-1 | . | TRBV30 | CAWSAGFVNTEAFF | TGTGCCTGGAGTGCTGGTTTTGTAAACACTGAAGCTTTCTTT
. | TRBJ1-1 | . | TRBV20-1 | CSARDRGLGNMNTEAFF | TGCAGTGCTAGAGATCGAGGTTTAGGGAACATGAACACTGAAGCTTTCTTT
few | TRBJ1-1 | TRBD1 | TRBV7-8 | CASSQGQGYVNTEAFF | TGTGCCAGCAGCCAGGGACAGGGGTATGTTAACACTGAAGCTTTCTTT
. | TRBJ1-6 | . | TRBV15 | CATSRDIKVSNSPLHF | TGTGCCACCAGCAGAGATATCAAGGTATCCAATTCACCCCTCCACTTT
few | TRBJ2-5 | TRBD2 | TRBV6-1 | CASSQPSGGDQETQYF | TGTGCCAGCAGCCAACCTAGCGGGGGAGATCAAGAGACCCAGTACTTC
. | TRBJ2-7 | . | TRBV6-2/TRBV6-3 | CASRDNTYEQYF | TGTGCCAGCCGGGACAACACCTACGAGCAGTACTTC
few | TRBJ1-1 | . | TRBV25-1 | CASSAISGMNTEAFF | TGTGCCAGCAGTGCAATCTCAGGAATGAACACTGAAGCTTTCTTT
. | TRBJ1-3 | . | TRBV4-1 | CASSQLSGNTIYF | TGCGCCAGCAGCCAACTCTCGGGAAACACCATATATTTT
many | TRBJ2-1 | . | TRBV12-3/TRBV12-4 | CASSLVGGEQFF | TGTGCCAGCAGTTTAGTTGGTGGGGAGCAGTTCTTC
few | TRBJ1-2 | . | TRBV7-9 | CASGNPGVRYGYTF | TGTGCCAGCGGGAACCCAGGGGTACGCTATGGCTACACCTTC
many | TRBJ2-1 | TRBD2 | TRBV6-2/TRBV6-3 | CASSSGTSLAYNEQFF | TGTGCCAGCAGTTCCGGGACTAGCCTAGCCTACAATGAGCAGTTCTTC
few | TRBJ2-1 | TRBD2 | TRBV4-1 | CASSQDLLVVAGVLNEQFF | TGCGCCAGCAGCCAAGATCTGTTGGTGGTAGCGGGAGTTCTCAATGAGCAGTTCTTC
. | TRBJ2-1 | TRBD2 | TRBV27 | CASSLTGGVYNEQFF | TGTGCCAGCAGTTTAACGGGGGGGGTTTACAATGAGCAGTTCTTC
many | TRBJ2-1 | . | TRBV29-1 | CSVEGGLVGHNEQFF | TGCAGCGTTGAAGGGGGGCTAGTTGGGCATAATGAGCAGTTCTTC
. | TRBJ2-3 | TRBD2 | TRBV20-1 | CSARDGLSGGPGDTQYF | TGCAGTGCTAGAGATGGTCTGTCGGGGGGGCCAGGAGATACGCAGTATTTT
many | TRBJ1-2 | TRBD1 | TRBV7-9 | CASSLEGGRGYTF | TGTGCCAGCAGCTTAGAAGGGGGCCGGGGCTACACCTTC
. | TRBJ2-7 | . | TRBV7-2 | CASSVRDYEQYF | TGTGCCAGCAGCGTCAGGGACTACGAGCAGTACTTC
few | TRBJ1-1 | . | TRBV20-1 | CSASTGGATEAFF | TGCAGTGCCTCGACGGGGGGGGCCACTGAAGCTTTCTTT
. | TRBJ1-4 | . | TRBV7-2 | CASSLQGSGEKLFF | TGTGCCAGCAGCTTACAAGGATCGGGTGAAAAACTGTTTTTT
. | TRBJ2-5 | . | TRBV4-1 | CASSQASTLQETQYF | TGCGCCAGCAGCCAAGCCTCGACACTCCAAGAGACCCAGTACTTC
few | TRBJ2-7 | TRBD1 | TRBV29-1 | CSVVVPRGLGEQYF | TGCAGCGTTGTGGTTCCCAGGGGGCTAGGGGAGCAGTACTTC
many | TRBJ2-1 | TRBD1 | TRBV29-1 | CSVDTGGAYNEQFF | TGCAGCGTCGATACAGGGGGCGCTTACAATGAGCAGTTCTTC
many | TRBJ2-3 | . | TRBV5-1 | CASSLDQTDTQYF | TGTGCCAGCAGCTTAGATCAGACAGATACGCAGTATTTT
few | TRBJ1-1 | TRBD1 | TRBV7-6 | CASSSRTGDRGMNTEAFF | TGTGCCAGCAGCTCGAGGACAGGGGATCGGGGTATGAACACTGAAGCTTTCTTT
. | TRBJ2-7 | TRBD2 | TRBV2 | CASGASGGPFDEQYF | TGTGCCAGCGGGGCTAGCGGGGGGCCCTTTGACGAGCAGTACTTC
few | TRBJ2-1 | . | TRBV12-3/TRBV12-4 | CASRLRESSYNEQFF | TGTGCCAGCAGGCTCCGCGAAAGCTCCTACAATGAGCAGTTCTTC
few | TRBJ1-2 | TRBD1 | TRBV2 | CASGTGIEGYTF | TGTGCCAGTGGGACAGGGATAGAGGGCTACACCTTC
few | TRBJ2-2 | TRBD1 | TRBV6-1 | CASNRQGGATGELFF | TGTGCCAGCAACAGACAGGGGGGGGCCACCGGGGAGCTGTTTTTT
. | TRBJ2-5 | . | TRBV29-1 | CSGLTLLTGTQYF | TGCAGCGGGCTTACCCTCCTGACGGGGACCCAGTACTTC
few | TRBJ2-5 | TRBD1 | TRBV12-3/TRBV12-4 | CASSLGTGETQETQYF | TGTGCCAGCAGTTTAGGGACAGGGGAAACCCAAGAGACCCAGTACTTC
many | TRBJ2-2 | . | TRBV4-2 | CASSQDPGGLNTGELFF | TGTGCCAGCAGCCAAGATCCCGGGGGGCTGAACACCGGGGAGCTGTTTTTT
. | TRBJ2-4 | . | TRBV6-1 | CASSEAIGGLLAKNIQYF | TGTGCCAGCAGTGAAGCGATCGGAGGGCTTCTAGCCAAAAACATTCAGTACTTC
. | TRBJ1-2 | TRBD1 | TRBV5-1 | CASSLTGEFDGYTF | TGCGCCAGCAGCTTAACAGGGGAATTCGATGGCTACACCTTC
many | TRBJ2-2 | . | TRBV4-3 | CASSQETGSNTGELFF | TGCGCCAGCAGCCAAGAGACAGGTTCGAACACCGGGGAGCTGTTTTTT
many | TRBJ2-1 | . | TRBV6-2/TRBV6-3 | CASSLYNDEQFF | TGTGCCAGCAGTTTATACAACGATGAGCAGTTCTTC
many | TRBJ2-1 | . | TRBV20-1 | CSAFRRGYNEQFF | TGCAGCGCTTTTCGACGGGGGTACAATGAGCAGTTCTTC
. | TRBJ2-2 | . | TRBV6-5 | CASSYSNVLPTGELFF | TGTGCCAGCAGTTACTCGAATGTGCTTCCCACCGGGGAGCTGTTTTTT
. | TRBJ2-2 | . | TRBV2 | CATIPWLSGTGELFF | TGTGCCACCATCCCCTGGCTCTCGGGCACCGGGGAGCTGTTTTTT
few | TRBJ2-1 | TRBD2 | TRBV7-8 | CASSSASGPPSYNEQFF | TGTGCCAGCAGCTCCGCTAGCGGGCCCCCCTCCTACAATGAGCAGTTCTTC
. | TRBJ2-1 | . | TRBV18 | CASSPTAWATNNEQFF | TGTGCCAGCTCACCGACTGCCTGGGCTACTAACAATGAGCAGTTCTTC
. | TRBJ2-4 | . | TRBV2 | CASSLETAKNIQYF | TGTGCCAGCAGTTTGGAGACAGCAAAAAACATTCAGTACTTC
. | TRBJ2-7 | . | TRBV12-3/TRBV12-4 | CASSSGGLLGAEQYF | TGTGCCAGCAGTTCCGGAGGTCTTCTCGGCGCCGAGCAGTACTTC
. | TRBJ1-1 | TRBD1 | TRBV6-1 | CASSARDSYTEAFF | TGTGCCAGCAGTGCCCGGGACAGTTACACTGAAGCTTTCTTT
few | TRBJ1-2 | . | TRBV5-1 | CASSLDLNGYTF | TGCGCCAGCAGCTTGGATCTGAATGGCTACACCTTC
. | TRBJ1-2 | . | TRBV3-1 | CASSQKGSSMWDYGYTF | TGTGCCAGCAGCCAGAAAGGGTCTTCCATGTGGGACTATGGCTACACCTTC
few | TRBJ2-1 | . | TRBV5-1 | CASSPVSLVNEQFF | TGCGCCAGCAGCCCAGTGAGTTTGGTTAATGAGCAGTTCTTC
. | TRBJ1-2 | . | TRBV20-1 | CSAKGLYGYTF | TGCAGTGCAAAGGGCCTCTATGGCTACACCTTC
. | TRBJ2-7 | . | TRBV29-1 | CSVGKARVGEQYF | TGCAGCGTTGGTAAAGCCAGGGTGGGCGAGCAGTACTTC
few | TRBJ2-5 | . | TRBV12-3/TRBV12-4 | CASTLGFAETQYF | TGTGCCAGCACCTTAGGGTTTGCGGAGACCCAGTACTTC
few | TRBJ2-3 | TRBD2 | TRBV5-1 | CASSTGPGGSTDTQYF | TGCGCCAGCAGCACCGGACCCGGGGGGAGCACAGATACGCAGTATTTT
. | TRBJ2-3 | . | TRBV24-1 | CATSDWKADTQYF | TGTGCCACCAGTGATTGGAAAGCTGATACGCAGTATTTT
. | TRBJ2-5 | . | TRBV12-3/TRBV12-4 | CASLSRGTQETQYF | TGTGCCAGCCTTAGCAGGGGAACCCAAGAGACCCAGTACTTC
. | TRBJ2-3 | TRBD2 | TRBV6-5 | CASSYSSGRGTDTQYF | TGTGCCAGCAGTTACAGTTCCGGGAGGGGCACAGATACGCAGTATTTT